The 21 T cell receptor beta chains presented below share a single source sample, sequenced in a study of shared clonotypes between healthy human individuals. As defined, naive CD8 cells were CD45RO-negative and positively selected for CCR7, with terminally differentiated effector memory CD45RA+ cells excluded. Produced via immunoSEQ multiplex PCR; TCRdb's table is partial and in-frame only. This sample has hundreds of thousands of clones, with roughly 96% found just once. The sequenced sample consisted of naive CD8+ T cells sorted from blood. Source of these receptors: a woman aged 30 to 39 in good health.

V and J are TRBV5-6 and TRBJ2-1, with D hard to call. Germline values: CDR1 SGHDT, CDR2 YYEEEE. The CDR3 is 11 residues long. The V end was cut by 0 bases, the J end by 6 bases, with 1 base between. The CDR3, as DNA: TGTGCCAGCAGCTTGGCCAATGAGCAGTTCTTC. Protein: CASSLANEQFF.

The V call is TRBV23-1, the J call TRBJ1-3; a weak D match, TRBD1 (6 bases). TRBV23-1 is labeled an ORF, and its function is uncertain. This CDR3 has 15 residues. The V and J ends lost 11 bases and 0 bases respectively, with 17 bases between them. This CDR3 reads CARVQGSGSGNTIYF. CDR3 DNA sequence: TGCGCCCGAGTCCAGGGGTCAGGCTCTGGAAACACCATATATTTT.

A word on this clone: Other DNA sequences in this specimen translate into the identical CDR3. The chain couples TRBV2 to TRBJ2-7, with D hard to call. Trimming pared 1 base from V and 3 bases from J, leaving 4 bases between. Germline V gene data show CDR1 as SNHLY and CDR2 as FYNNEI. There are 12 residues in the CDR3. CDR3 in DNA: TGTGCCAGCAGTGAAGGGGTCTACGAGCAGTACTTC. Translated, it gives CASSEGVYEQYF.

The gene calls are TRBV7-6 and TRBJ2-5; TRBD1 agrees at 8 bases. The length of the CDR3 is 14 residues. V lost 5 bases and J lost 6; bases outside the gene matches: 8. The germline V gene has CDR1 SGHVS and CDR2 FNYEAQ. CDR3 sequence: CASSEDRAGKTQYF. The CDR3 DNA is TGTGCCAGCAGCGAGGACAGGGCAGGGAAGACCCAGTACTTC.

The J gene is TRBJ2-5, the V gene TRBV27; 11 bases fit TRBD2. The length of the CDR3 is 16 residues. Germline assignment: CDR1 MNHEY and CDR2 SMNVEV (reference sequence). V shed 3 bases, J shed 5 bases, and the junction held 8 bases outside the gene matches. CDR3 residues: CASSFRGLADGETQYF. CDR3 DNA: TGTGCCAGCAGTTTTCGGGGACTAGCGGACGGGGAGACCCAGTACTTC.

The chain links TRBV2 to TRBJ2-1; 7 bases are shared with TRBD1. Trimming at V came to 5 bases and at J to 7 bases, leaving 8 bases not matched to a gene. Germline V gene data show CDR1 as SNHLY and CDR2 as FYNNEI. The CDR3 runs 14 residues. The chain's CDR3 is CASSPLDRVNEQFF. Here the CDR3 DNA reads TGTGCCAGCAGTCCGCTCGACAGGGTGAATGAGCAGTTCTTC.

V is TRBV2 and J is TRBJ1-1; TRBD1 matches at 7 bases. The V and J ends lost 7 bases and 1 base, in that order; junction bases with no gene match: 3. Germline CDR1 and CDR2: SNHLY and FYNNEI. This CDR3 has 13 amino acids. The CDR3 DNA reads as TGTGCCAGCAAGACAGGGACGAACACTGAAGCTTTCTTT. This codes for CASKTGTNTEAFF. The whole variable domain, filled in from reference TRBV2 and TRBJ1-1, reads EPEVTQTPSHQVTQMGQEVILRCVPISNHLYFYWYRQILGQKVEFLVSFYNNEISEKSEIFDDQFSVERPDGSNFTLKIRSTKLEDSAMYFCASKTGTNTEAFFGQGTRLTVV.

The CDR3 region is CASSSPGLAGGGMGTDTQYF. In DNA form, the CDR3 reads TGTGCCAGCAGCTCCCCGGGACTAGCGGGAGGGGGTATGGGCACAGATACGCAGTATTTT. V and J are TRBV28 and TRBJ2-3, with 16 positions matching TRBD2. V trimming: 6 bases; J trimming: 1 base; junction bases outside the gene matches: 13. The CDR3 contains 20 residues. Germline V gene data show CDR1 as MDHEN and CDR2 as SYDVKM.

The gene calls are TRBV30 and TRBJ1-2; tentatively, D is TRBD1 (5 bases). The CDR3 is 13 amino acids. Germline values: CDR1 GTSNPN, CDR2 SVGIG (reference sequence). V was clipped by 1 base and J by 7 bases, with 13 bases between them. The CDR3 loop reads CAWSGGGSSGYTF. In nucleotides, the CDR3 is TGTGCCTGGAGTGGGGGGGGTTCTTCTGGCTACACCTTC.

The rearrangement joins TRBV7-9 to TRBJ2-5; D remains ambiguous. The J call may be wrong; the DNA end is better matched by TRBJ2-7. The CDR3 is 12 residues long. CDR1 and CDR2 from the germline V gene are SEHNR and FQNEAQ (reference sequence). The CDR3 DNA reads as TGTGCCAGCAGCCTCATCAGCTACGAGCAGTACTTC. This codes for CASSLISYEQYF.

This chain links TRBV27 with TRBJ2-7; weak D call: TRBD2 (7 bases). This CDR3 has 15 residues. Germline V gives CDR1 MNHEY, CDR2 SMNVEV (reference sequence). Deletions cut 2 bases from V and 2 bases from J, with 13 bases between. The CDR3 DNA is TGTGCCAGCAGTTTACTGGCGGGGGACACCTACGAGCAGTACTTC. This codes for CASSLLAGDTYEQYF.

The rearrangement links TRBV6-5 to TRBJ2-7; possibly TRBD2 for D (6 bases). CDR1 is MNHEY and CDR2 is SVGAGI in the germline V gene. The CDR3 extends over 14 amino acids. Deletions cut 4 bases from V and 4 bases from J, with 14 bases between. The CDR3 region is CASSSYGRGYEQYF. CDR3 DNA sequence: TGTGCCAGCAGTTCTTACGGGAGAGGGTACGAGCAGTACTTC.

J is TRBJ1-1 and V is TRBV27; TRBD1 might be the D (6 bases). V was cut by 5 bases and J by 2 bases, with 12 bases left in between. From germline, CDR1 is MNHEY and CDR2 SMNVEV (reference sequence). This CDR3 comprises 14 residues. In DNA form, the CDR3 reads TGTGCCAGCAGTCCATGGGGGGCTAACACTGAAGCTTTCTTT. Translating it yields CASSPWGANTEAFF.

The V gene is TRBV6-5, the J gene TRBJ2-7, with TRBD1 as a possible D gene (6 bases). The V end was cut by 0 bases, the J end by 0 bases, with 12 bases between. The CDR3 consists of 16 residues. Per the germline V gene, CDR1 is MNHEY and CDR2 is SVGAGI. The CDR3: CASSYSPGQSSYEQYF. The CDR3 nucleotides are TGTGCCAGCAGTTACTCCCCGGGACAAAGCTCCTACGAGCAGTACTTC.

The J gene is TRBJ2-7, the V gene TRBV7-6; 15 positions agree with TRBD2. This CDR3 region has 17 residues. The junction had 6 bases not matched to a gene; V was cut back by 4 bases and J by 2 bases. Germline CDR1 is SGHVS and CDR2 is FNYEAQ. CDR3: CASSSGTSGRTTYEQYF. The CDR3 DNA is TGTGCCAGCAGCTCCGGGACTAGCGGGAGGACGACCTACGAGCAGTACTTC.

The chain joins TRBV11-2 to TRBJ1-4; TRBD1 aligns across 11 bases. The V gene's germline CDR1 is SGHAT and CDR2 FQNNGV. J gave up 4 bases and V 5 bases, and 3 bases lay outside the gene matches. The CDR3 sequence is 15 residues long. The CDR3 here is CASSGQGAGNEKLFF. The CDR3 DNA follows: TGTGCCAGCAGCGGACAGGGGGCTGGTAATGAAAAACTGTTTTTT.

The chain links TRBV5-8 to TRBJ2-1; no clear D. This CDR3 comprises 12 residues. The germline V gene has CDR1 SGHTS and CDR2 YDEGEE. V lost 4 bases and J 10 bases, leaving 12 bases between the germline ends. CDR3 coding DNA: TGTGCCAGCAGCCACATGTTAGGCGAGCAGTTCTTC. Translation gives CASSHMLGEQFF. The full variable domain, completed using reference TRBV5-8 and TRBJ2-1, is EAGVTQSPTHLIKTRGQQATLRCSPISGHTSVYWYQQALGLGLQFLLWYDEGEERNRGNFPPRFSGRQFPNYSSELNVNALELEDSALYLCASSHMLGEQFFGPGTRLTVL.

This chain uses TRBV5-1 with TRBJ1-2; the D gene is possibly TRBD1 (5 bases). The CDR3 has 12 amino acids. Germline assignment: CDR1 SGHRS and CDR2 YFSETQ. The germline V and J ends were trimmed by 4 bases and 7 bases, with 11 bases remaining between them. The chain's CDR3 is CASSRDVGGYTF. CDR3 nucleotides: TGCGCCAGCAGCAGGGACGTCGGTGGCTACACCTTC.

As to this clone: Other DNA sequences in the same sample also yield this CDR3. This chain joins TRBV11-2 and TRBJ2-7, with D possibly being TRBD1 (6 bases). The CDR3 has 13 residues. Trimming took off 5 bases at V and 2 bases at J, with 10 bases between the two ends. In germline, CDR1 is SGHAT, CDR2 FQNNGV. DNA for the CDR3: TGTGCCAGCAGCAGTGGGACAACCTACGAGCAGTACTTC. This gives the protein CASSSGTTYEQYF.

V gene TRBV18 combines with J gene TRBJ2-7; D is perhaps TRBD1 (6 bases). Between the trimmed V and J ends, which lost 3 bases and 4 bases, there was a span of 10 bases. Germline-derived CDR1 and CDR2 are KGHSH and LQKENI. The CDR3 totals 13 residues. This CDR3 is CASSPGAGYEQYF. The CDR3 DNA reads TGTGCCAGCTCACCGGGGGCAGGGTACGAGCAGTACTTC.

This rearrangement joins TRBV6-6 to TRBJ2-7; no firm D call. Trimming left V 8 bases short and J 0 bases short, with 8 bases between. Germline CDR1 MNHNY, CDR2 SVGAGI (reference sequence). The CDR3 consists of 12 residues. In DNA, the CDR3 is TGTGCCAGCTCAAGGAACTCCTACGAGCAGTACTTC. It encodes CASSRNSYEQYF.